This T cell receptor (beta chain) emerged from a study of beta chain features in type 1 diabetes. Sequenced material consisted of expressed TCRB transcripts (all of the isolated RNA was reverse transcribed). Samples of naive, central memory and regulatory T cells yielded a mean of about 3.57 million reads. Assay: immunoSEQ multiplex PCR; the TCRdb copy retains only in-frame clones and omits some. The data show 300,000 to 400,000 clones, around 13% seen once. V dropped 5 bases and J dropped 5 bases, with 12 bases sitting between them. There are 13 residues in the CDR3. Germline CDR1 and CDR2: KGHSH and LQKENI.

The specimen sequenced was naive CD4+ T cells from blood. This chain links TRBV18 with TRBJ1-1, with D perhaps TRBD1 (5 bases). The clonotype originates from a young man in good health. The DNA of the CDR3 is TGTGCCAGCTCATCGGGGGAGAGGACTGAAGCTTTCTTT. The encoded protein is CASSSGERTEAFF.